The clone carrying this T cell receptor (beta chain) was seen ten or more times. What it recognizes is unknown. The data stem from a study of early T cells in non-severe SARS-CoV-2 infection. About the study: Unpaired chains resulted from sequencing bulk RNA of unsorted whole blood. Study-level findings and limits: Lookups in VDJdb leaned toward anti-spike CD8 responses and missed private and CD4 specificities.

Individual cDNA molecules were tagged with unique molecular identifiers. TCRdb called the 5' RACE reads again in MiXCR, with one record for every CDR3 protein. This table has tens of thousands of distinct CDR3 sequences, about 10% appearing once. This CDR3 region has 15 residues. The V segment lost 1 base and the J segment 10 bases; nucleotides outside the gene matches: 6. Germline values: CDR1 SGHVS, CDR2 FNYEAQ. The clonotype was recovered from an adult who was a healthcare worker with PCR-confirmed SARS-CoV-2 infection or an uninfected control (not recorded which). Sequenced: whole blood. The V and J genes are TRBV7-6 and TRBJ2-1; 11 bases are shared with TRBD2. In nucleotides, the CDR3 is TGTGCCAGCAGCTTAGTCGGGACTAGCGGTCGGGAGCAGTTCTTC. Its translation is CASSLVGTSGREQFF.